The text below deals with one T cell receptor beta chain. Profiling relied on immunoSEQ multiplex PCR, and the TCRdb table lists in-frame clones only, not all of them. Of roughly 100,000 clones in the sample, roughly nine tenths were seen once. This specimen belongs to a study of T cell responses to AZD1222 COVID-19 vaccine. The germline V gene has CDR1 SGHTA and CDR2 FQGNSA. Between the trimmed V and J ends, which lost 5 bases and 0 bases, there was a span of 11 bases. The CDR3 extends over 16 amino acids. The sequence derives from an adult who received the MenACWY meningococcal vaccine as a control. The sample consisted of peripheral blood, taken 28 days after the second dose of the MenACWY control vaccine. This sequence joins TRBV7-2 and TRBJ1-6; unclear D gene. The chain's CDR3 is CASSPRTYSYNSPLHF. The CDR3 region has the DNA TGTGCCAGCAGCCCCCGGACCTACTCCTATAATTCACCCCTCCACTTT.